This T cell receptor (beta chain) originates from a study of shared clonotypes between healthy human individuals. The study drew all its donors from Caucasian adults living in Nashville, Tennessee. Findings of the study overall: Rarefaction curves obtained for sorted subsets showed sequencing incomplete despite large depth. Larger estimated richness was generally seen in naive subsets than in memory subsets. Some clonotypes were shared by all four sorted-subset donors, while others were not shared. The non-shared ones had lower generation probabilities than the shared ones.

Germline V gene sequence: CDR1 MNHEY, CDR2 SMNVEV (reference sequence). The V and J ends lost 5 bases and 0 bases, in that order; junction bases with no gene match: 15. The CDR3 has 19 amino acids. Worth noting for this clone: The antigen remains unidentified.

The table came from immunoSEQ multiplex PCR; TCRdb's copy has only in-frame clones and leaves some out. Of more than 850,000 clones listed, approximately 80% were seen once; the top ten hold more than 0.5%. This receptor was taken from a man aged 18 to 29 in good health. Some clones in this sample may be carry-over from other donors' samples. Sequencing was carried out using memory CD4+ T cells from PBMCs. Subset indicated: CD45RA-negative fraction. The chain couples TRBV27 to TRBJ2-3, with TRBD2 matching over 9 bases. Here the CDR3 reads CASSGGLALTSLSTDTQYF. DNA of the CDR3: TGTGCCAGCAGTGGGGGACTAGCCTTAACCTCCCTTAGCACAGATACGCAGTATTTT.